Each of the 2 T cell receptor beta chains below was sequenced from the same sample in a study of blood T cell repertoires in COVID-19. The method was immunoSEQ multiplex PCR; TCRdb's version includes in-frame clones alone and lacks a portion of them. The sample shows roughly 100,000 clones, around 88% of them seen only once. The material sequenced was peripheral blood. The source is a human donor in a cohort sampled during active COVID-19.

This clone appeared once. CDR3 loop: CATTGNYEQYF. Written as DNA, the CDR3 is TGTGCCACCACAGGTAACTACGAGCAGTACTTC. V and J are TRBV28 and TRBJ2-7; perhaps TRBD1 as D (5 bases). Deletions cut 10 bases from V and 3 bases from J, with 10 bases between. Germline CDR1 reads MDHEN; CDR2 reads SYDVKM. There are 11 residues in the CDR3. The complete variable domain, with remaining parts taken from reference TRBV28 and TRBJ2-7, reads DVKVTQSSRYLVKRTGEKVFLECVQDMDHENMFWYRQDPGLGLRLIYFSYDVKMKEKGDIPEGYSVSREKKERFSLILESASTNQTSMYLCATTGNYEQYFGPGTRLTVT.

The chain links TRBV10-1 to TRBJ2-2; 13 positions match TRBD2. V lost 4 bases, J lost 14 bases, and 7 bases stayed unmatched. Germline V gene sequence: CDR1 WNHNN, CDR2 SYGVQD (reference sequence). This CDR3 region has 14 residues. In DNA form, the CDR3 reads TGCGCCAGCAGTGTGACTAGCGGGGGGTCGGACCTGTTTTTT. This translates into CASSVTSGGSDLFF.